This T cell receptor (beta chain) was recovered during a study of technical replicates of blood from a few donors. Germline assignment: CDR1 MNHEY and CDR2 SMNVEV (reference sequence). With termini counted, the CDR3 has 15 amino acids. Clones were sequenced by immunoSEQ multiplex PCR, and TCRdb holds only the in-frame ones, with some missing. The table records tens of thousands of clones, roughly nine tenths of them present only once. Note on this clone: The limits of the CDR3 on the DNA are not certain, so only TCRdb's listed CDR3 is given.

The sequenced sample was PBMCs. The sequence came from a human donor in good health. Some clones in this sample may be carry-over from other donors' samples. The chain is built from TRBV27 and TRBJ1-1; the D segment call TRBD1 is taken from the table without a DNA check. This CDR3 is CASSSSGQGVPEAFF.